Following are 8 T cell receptor beta chains from one sample sequenced in a study of shared clonotypes between healthy human individuals. The table came from immunoSEQ multiplex PCR; TCRdb's copy has only in-frame clones and leaves some out. The data contain more than 1.2 million clones, around 98.5% of them singletons. Specimen: naive CD4+ T cells sorted from blood. Regarding subset: CD45RA+ positively selected. These receptors came from a young man in good health.

The CDR3 region has the DNA TGCGCCAGCAGTGAGTCTAGCGGGAGGTTAGATACGCAGTATTTT. Translation gives CASSESSGRLDTQYF. V is TRBV10-2 and J is TRBJ2-3; 10 bases match TRBD2. V lost 0 bases and J lost 5; bases outside the gene matches: 2. The CDR3 has 15 amino acids. Germline V lookup: CDR1 WSHSY, CDR2 SAAADI.

This clone was seen a single time. This chain links TRBV6-5 with TRBJ1-1, with D maybe TRBD1 (6 bases). The CDR3 spans 15 residues. Trimming removed 6 bases at V and 0 bases at J, with 14 bases between. CDR1 and CDR2 from the germline V gene are MNHEY and SVGAGI. The CDR3 region has the DNA TGTGCCAGCAGCGGCAAGGACAGCTTGAACACTGAAGCTTTCTTT. This gives the protein CASSGKDSLNTEAFF.

The V gene is TRBV7-2, the J gene TRBJ1-5; no clear D. In germline, CDR1 is SGHTA, CDR2 FQGNSA. The CDR3 totals 15 residues. Trimming removed 2 bases from V and 0 bases from J, with 8 bases in between. The CDR3: CASSLMSNSNQPQHF. The CDR3, as DNA: TGTGCCAGCAGCTTAATGTCAAATAGCAATCAGCCCCAGCATTTT.

The chain carries TRBV5-4 and TRBJ2-7; 8 nucleotides line up with TRBD1. CDR1 is SGHNT and CDR2 is YYREEE in the germline V gene (reference sequence). V trimming: 0 bases; J trimming: 1 base; junction bases outside the gene matches: 3. This CDR3 region has 15 residues. CDR3 sequence reads: CASSLVTGDSYEQYF. The CDR3 nucleotides are TGTGCCAGCAGCTTGGTGACAGGGGATTCCTACGAGCAGTACTTC.

The chain is built from TRBV7-2 and TRBJ2-1; 10 nucleotides line up with TRBD2. After removal of 3 bases from V and 9 bases from J, the junction contained 8 bases not matched to a gene. The CDR3 contains 15 residues. Germline CDR1 SGHTA, CDR2 FQGNSA. This CDR3 reads CASSLVLAGEIEQFF. CDR3 sequence (DNA): TGTGCCAGCAGCTTGGTGCTAGCGGGAGAGATTGAGCAGTTCTTC. Full variable domain (remainder filled in from reference TRBV7-2 and TRBJ2-1): GAGVSQSPSNKVTEKGKDVELRCDPISGHTALYWYRQSLGQGLEFLIYFQGNSAPDKSGLPSDRFSAERTGGSVSTLTIQRTQQEDSAVYLCASSLVLAGEIEQFFGPGTRLTVL.

The chain is built from TRBV5-4 and TRBJ2-3; 7 nucleotides align to TRBD2. Losses at the gene ends were 0 bases for V and 2 bases for J; bases not matched to a gene: 6. The CDR3 has 16 residues. Germline CDR1 is SGHNT and CDR2 is YYREEE (reference sequence). As DNA, the CDR3 is TGTGCCAGCAGCTTGGGGCGCGGGAGCCCCACAGATACGCAGTATTTT. Translation: CASSLGRGSPTDTQYF.

This chain connects TRBV30 to TRBJ1-2; D is undetermined. V was cut by 7 bases and J by 4 bases, with 10 bases left in between. Germline CDR1 reads GTSNPN; CDR2 reads SVGIG (reference sequence). The CDR3 is 11 amino acids. Here the CDR3 reads CAFSASYGYTF. The CDR3 DNA reads TGTGCCTTTTCCGCTAGCTATGGCTACACCTTC.

About this clone: One end of the junction fails to match germline, which may point to a read error. The rearrangement joins TRBV7-9 to TRBJ2-1; D is tentatively TRBD1 or TRBD2 (5 bases each). Germline CDR1 is SEHNR and CDR2 is FQNEAQ (reference sequence). This CDR3 is built from 12 residues. The CDR3 is CASSLSPGPPLF. In DNA form, the CDR3 reads TGTGCCAGCAGCTTGTCTCCGGGACCCCCTCTCTTC.